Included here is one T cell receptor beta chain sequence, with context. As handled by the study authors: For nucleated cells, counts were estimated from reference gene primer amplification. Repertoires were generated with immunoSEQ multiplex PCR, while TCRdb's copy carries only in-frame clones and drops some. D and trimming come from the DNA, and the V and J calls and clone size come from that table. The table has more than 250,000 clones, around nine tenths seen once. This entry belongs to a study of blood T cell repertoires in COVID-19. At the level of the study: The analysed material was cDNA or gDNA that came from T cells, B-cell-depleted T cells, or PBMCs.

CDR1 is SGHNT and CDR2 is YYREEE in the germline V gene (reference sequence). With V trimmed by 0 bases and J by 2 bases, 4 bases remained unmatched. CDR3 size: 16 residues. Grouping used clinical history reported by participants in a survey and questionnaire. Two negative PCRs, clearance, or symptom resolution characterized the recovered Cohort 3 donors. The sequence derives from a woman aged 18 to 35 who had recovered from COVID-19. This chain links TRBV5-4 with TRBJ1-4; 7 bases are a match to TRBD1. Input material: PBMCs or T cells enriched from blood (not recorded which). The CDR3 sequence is CASSLGGGRTNEKLFF. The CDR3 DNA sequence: TGTGCCAGCAGCTTGGGAGGGGGCAGGACTAATGAAAAACTGTTTTTT.